This TCR beta chain comes out of a study of a mutant IDH1 vaccine in newly diagnosed glioma. Data came from immunoSEQ multiplex PCR; TCRdb stores just in-frame clones and leaves some out. The sample contains about 15,000 clones, 80% to 90% of which appear only once. Time point described: baseline, week 1 (first vaccination visit). Treatment described: pre-vaccination baseline after standard-of-care therapy. Points from the study as a whole: Vaccine-induced immune responses occurred in 93.3% of patients.

The length of the CDR3 is 18 residues. V lost 5 bases, J lost 5 bases, and 18 bases stayed unmatched. The V gene's germline CDR1 is SGHAT and CDR2 FQNNGV. A word on this clone: The antigen remains unidentified.

This sequence was found in a woman between 40 and 55 years old with glioma. Some clones in this sample may be carry-over from other donors' samples. Sequenced material: PBMCs, taken from a glioma patient treated with radiotherapy, temozolomide or both. The rearrangement uses TRBV11-2 and TRBJ2-5; TRBD2 matches 9 bases. The CDR3 coding sequence is TGTGCCAGCAGCCTGGGGACAACAAAGCGGGAGGAAGGGGAGACCCAGTACTTC. Translated: CASSLGTTKREEGETQYF.